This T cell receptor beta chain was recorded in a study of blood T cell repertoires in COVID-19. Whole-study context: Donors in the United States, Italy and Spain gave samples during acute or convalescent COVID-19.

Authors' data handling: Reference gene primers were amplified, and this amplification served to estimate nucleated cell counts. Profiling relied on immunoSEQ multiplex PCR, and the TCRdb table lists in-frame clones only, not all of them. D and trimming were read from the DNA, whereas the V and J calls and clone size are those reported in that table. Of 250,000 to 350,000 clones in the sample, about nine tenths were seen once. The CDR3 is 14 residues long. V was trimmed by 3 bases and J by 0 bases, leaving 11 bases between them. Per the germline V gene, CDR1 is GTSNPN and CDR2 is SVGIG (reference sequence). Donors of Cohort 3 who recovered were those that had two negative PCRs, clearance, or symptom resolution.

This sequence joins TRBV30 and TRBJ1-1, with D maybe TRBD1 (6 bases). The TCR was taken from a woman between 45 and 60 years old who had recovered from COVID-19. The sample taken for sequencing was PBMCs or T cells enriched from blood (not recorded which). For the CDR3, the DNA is TGTGCCTGGAGGGACAGACCCATGAACACTGAAGCTTTCTTT. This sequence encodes CAWRDRPMNTEAFF.